This is a list of T cell receptor beta chains from one sample in a study of T-cell memory formation after mild COVID-19. TCRdb reprocessed the 5' RACE reads via MiXCR and lists one record per CDR3 protein. The sample yields about 110,000 distinct CDR3 sequences, about 17% seen once. Sample: PBMCs or a T cell subset sorted from them (not recorded which). These receptors originate from an adult woman who had mild COVID-19 (a few samples of this study predate the infection). Cell type and time point are not known. Both conserved end residues are trimmed from each CDR3. A D gene is named only where the DNA matches it firmly. Where a row states a size, it is once, few, many or the class of an expanded clone; other rows omit it.

>NA|NA|TRBJ2-7|13|TRBV20-1
SANRGEASSYEQY
>NA|NA|TRBJ1-1|11|TRBV6-1
ASIRGANTEAF
>NA|many|TRBJ1-1|14|TRBV4-1
ASSQVGRTMKTEAF
>NA|NA|TRBJ1-1|14|TRBV4-3
ASSQDYSLMNTEAF
>TRBD1|NA|TRBJ2-2|14|TRBV4-1
ASSPRDRGDTGELF
>TRBD2|few|TRBJ2-7|12|TRBV12-3/TRBV12-4
ASAIFGLAGEQY
>NA|NA|TRBJ2-1|9|TRBV29-1
SGEVGTWPF
>NA|NA|TRBJ2-1|13|TRBV6-5
ASSASLAKVGEQF
>TRBD2|few|TRBJ2-7|13|TRBV12-3/TRBV12-4
ASSSTSGGIYEQY
>NA|many|TRBJ2-6|12|TRBV6-2/TRBV6-3
ASSLSSGANVLT
>TRBD1|few|TRBJ1-1|12|TRBV30
AWRSGTGWTEAF
>NA|NA|TRBJ2-1|11|TRBV29-1
SVVPQGHIEQF
>NA|few|TRBJ1-1|9|TRBV5-6
ASRSRREAF
>NA|few|TRBJ2-5|11|TRBV9
ASSANGRETQY
>NA|NA|TRBJ2-3|13|TRBV19
ASRDRYPSTDTQY
>TRBD1|few|TRBJ2-7|12|TRBV27
ASSLQGQGGEQY
>TRBD2|many|TRBJ2-7|14|TRBV27
ASSPGTSGNPYEQY
>TRBD1|few|TRBJ1-1|13|TRBV11-1
ASSRTGVGLTEAF
>NA|NA|TRBJ2-3|9|TRBV7-8
ASQNWDTQY
>TRBD2|NA|TRBJ2-1|17|TRBV7-6
ASSPRASGGESSYNEQF
>NA|few|TRBJ2-5|14|TRBV12-3/TRBV12-4
ASSSRTVPQLETQY
>NA|few|TRBJ1-5|13|TRBV12-3/TRBV12-4
ASSLARGSGQPQH
>NA|NA|TRBJ2-6|15|TRBV2
ASSERPGLSGANVLT
>NA|NA|TRBJ1-1|13|TRBV4-1
ASSQIAQVNTEAF
>TRBD1|few|TRBJ1-1|13|TRBV18
ASSLRQGVNTEAF
>NA|few|TRBJ1-6|13|TRBV7-3
ASSPGKGPNSPLH
>NA|NA|TRBJ2-7|10|TRBV2
ASSPHRAEQY
>TRBD1|NA|TRBJ2-2|15|TRBV6-5
ASSPFRGLASAGELF
>NA|NA|TRBJ2-1|13|TRBV7-8
ASSLATRSGHEQF
>TRBD2|many|TRBJ2-7|13|TRBV12-3/TRBV12-4
ASTRWAGGLDEQY
>TRBD1|few|TRBJ2-3|13|TRBV4-1
ASSRLGGGTDTQY
>TRBD1|few|TRBJ2-7|13|TRBV30
AWSVNPGGLYEQY
>NA|NA|TRBJ2-1|10|TRBV24-1
ATSDWTGEQF
>TRBD2|few|TRBJ2-1|12|TRBV4-1
ASSRLAGYNEQF
>TRBD1|NA|TRBJ1-3|14|TRBV7-8
ASSLPGQRSGNTIY
>TRBD2|many|TRBJ2-5|13|TRBV5-6
ASSLELAGVPDQY
>NA|NA|TRBJ1-1|9|TRBV29-1
SVDRGIRAF
>TRBD2|NA|TRBJ2-1|14|TRBV6-2/TRBV6-3
ASTGTKPWLYNEQF
>TRBD1|few|TRBJ2-5|14|TRBV9
ASSVDHPNRGETQY
>NA|few|TRBJ2-3|9|TRBV6-2/TRBV6-3
ASSYADTQY
>NA|few|TRBJ2-7|13|TRBV7-2
ASSGLTGFKDEQY
>NA|few|TRBJ2-5|13|TRBV4-2
ASSQEPGRQETQY
>NA|few|TRBJ1-2|10|TRBV9
ASSGTGYGYT
>TRBD2|NA|TRBJ2-1|13|TRBV6-2/TRBV6-3
ASSSPGLAYNEQF
>NA|many|TRBJ2-2|10|TRBV7-3
ASSLLSGELF
>NA|NA|TRBJ2-1|14|TRBV7-2
ASSLLPGEWGNEQF
>NA|few|TRBJ1-2|11|TRBV12-3/TRBV12-4
ASSFDRDYGYT
>TRBD1|NA|TRBJ2-2|21|TRBV24-1
ATSGIVQGASRTILQNTGELF
>TRBD2|NA|TRBJ2-1|13|TRBV5-5
ASSATSGAYNEQF
>NA|few|TRBJ2-7|12|TRBV7-9
ASSHVGSTYEQY
>TRBD2|few|TRBJ2-7|12|TRBV6-1
ASTIAGEVYEQY
>NA|many|TRBJ2-7|12|TRBV7-6
ASSFGGGSYEQY
>NA|few|TRBJ1-2|12|TRBV12-3/TRBV12-4
ASRLLGPLHGYT